The next 13 T cell receptor beta chains were all read from a single sample in a study of technical replicates of blood from four donors. Only in-frame clones appear in the TCRdb table, and some are missing; sequencing was by immunoSEQ multiplex PCR. The sample includes tens of thousands of clones, 94% seen only once; the top ten take 0.2% to 0.25%. Sample: T cells isolated from PBMCs. All receptors derive from a human donor in good health.

The chain has TRBV28 and TRBJ2-7; weak D call: TRBD2 (5 bases). The length of the CDR3 is 13 residues. Germline CDR1 is MDHEN and CDR2 is SYDVKM. The V end lost 5 bases, the J end lost 3 bases, and 11 bases lay between the germline ends. The CDR3 is CASSERAYYEQYF. For the CDR3, the DNA is TGTGCCAGCAGTGAGAGGGCCTACTACGAGCAGTACTTC.

The CDR3: CASSFRPSDFTGELFF. Written as DNA, the CDR3 is TGTGCCAGCAGCTTTAGGCCGAGTGACTTCACCGGGGAGCTGTTTTTT. This sequence joins TRBV5-6 and TRBJ2-2; the D is unclear. The germline V gene encodes CDR1 SGHDT and CDR2 YYEEEE. The V gene lost 2 bases and the J gene lost 4 bases, with 15 bases spanning the gap. This CDR3 contains 16 residues.

The J gene is TRBJ2-2, the V gene TRBV7-8, with 8 bases matching TRBD1. This CDR3 comprises 18 residues. J lost 3 bases, V lost 5 bases, and 14 bases had no gene match. Germline V CDR1 and CDR2: SGHVS, FQNEAQ. The CDR3 coding sequence is TGTGCCAGCAGCCGACGACCCCCAGGGGGCTGGGACACCGGGGAGCTGTTTTTT. It is translated as CASSRRPPGGWDTGELFF.

V usage is TRBV28 and J usage is TRBJ1-5, with 9 bases identical to TRBD1. With V trimmed by 6 bases and J by 4 bases, 7 bases remained unmatched. Per the germline V gene, CDR1 is MDHEN and CDR2 is SYDVKM. CDR3 size: 15 residues. CDR3 bases: TGTGCCAGCAGACAGGGGGCCCGGGGGAATCAGCCCCAGCATTTT. It specifies CASRQGARGNQPQHF.

The V gene is TRBV11-2, the J gene TRBJ2-1; 7 bases match TRBD1. The CDR3 is made up of 15 amino acids. Per the germline V gene, CDR1 is SGHAT and CDR2 is FQNNGV. Trimming took 4 bases from V and 4 from J; bases not matched to a gene: 7. The CDR3 reads CASSSGGSLYNEQFF. The CDR3 DNA is TGTGCCAGCAGCTCAGGGGGTAGTCTTTACAATGAGCAGTTCTTC.

The J gene is TRBJ1-3, the V gene TRBV11-2; D may be TRBD1 (5 bases). Germline V gives CDR1 SGHAT, CDR2 FQNNGV. Trimming shortened V by 7 bases and J by 6 bases, and 13 bases separated the two germline ends. The CDR3 totals 13 residues. The chain's CDR3 is CASTLTDKNTIYF. The CDR3 DNA reads as TGTGCCAGCACCCTGACAGACAAAAACACCATATATTTT.

The genes are TRBV14 and TRBJ2-7, with D possibly being TRBD1 (6 bases). This CDR3 has 16 residues. The germline CDR1 and CDR2 sequences are SGHDN and FVKESK. Trimming removed 1 base from V and 5 bases from J, with 18 bases in between. CDR3 DNA sequence: TGTGCCAGCAGCCAAGTACCGGCAGGGGTTTTCCACGAGCAGTACTTC. Its protein is CASSQVPAGVFHEQYF.

V is TRBV7-8 and J is TRBJ1-2; 11 positions agree with TRBD1. The germline gives CDR1 SGHVS, CDR2 FQNEAQ. V gave up 10 bases and J gave up 4 bases; unmatched junction bases: 20. CDR3 length: 18 amino acids. CDR3 coding DNA: TGTGCCACGAGGTTGGGAGGACAGGGGGCCTTTTCGCGCTATGGCTACACCTTC. This translates into CATRLGGQGAFSRYGYTF. The full variable domain, in which reference TRBV7-8 and TRBJ1-2 provide the parts outside the CDR3, is GAGVSQSPRYKVAKRGQDVALRCDPISGHVSLFWYQQALGQGPEFLTYFQNEAQLDKSGLPSDRFFAERPEGSVSTLKIQRTQQEDSAVYLCATRLGGQGAFSRYGYTFGSGTRLTVV.

The chain joins TRBV6-5 to TRBJ2-3; TRBD1 aligns across 7 bases. CDR1 is MNHEY, CDR2 SVGAGI, per germline. This CDR3 spans 15 amino acids. The V segment lost 4 bases and the J segment 3 bases; nucleotides outside the gene matches: 7. Written as DNA, the CDR3 is TGTGCCAGCAGTTTCTTGACAGGGTTGACAGATACGCAGTATTTT. Protein: CASSFLTGLTDTQYF.

V gene TRBV7-9 combines with J gene TRBJ1-1; D gene uncertain. CDR3 length: 12 residues. Between the trimmed V and J ends, which lost 5 bases and 8 bases, there was a span of 12 bases. Germline V lookup: CDR1 SEHNR, CDR2 FQNEAQ (reference sequence). The CDR3 spells CASSPRGWEAFF. Written as DNA, the CDR3 is TGTGCCAGCAGCCCCCGGGGATGGGAAGCTTTCTTT.

The chain carries TRBV5-4 and TRBJ2-2; 8 bases line up with TRBD2. The CDR3 contains 15 residues. V shed 1 base and J 8 bases; nucleotides not matched to a gene: 7. Per the germline V gene, CDR1 is SGHNT and CDR2 is YYREEE (reference sequence). CDR3 in DNA: TGTGCCAGCAGCTTGCAACGGGAGGGCCTAGGGGAGCTGTTTTTT. Residues: CASSLQREGLGELFF.

V gene TRBV5-4 combines with J gene TRBJ2-1; D gene ambiguous. CDR1 and CDR2 from the germline V gene are SGHNT and YYREEE (reference sequence). V lost 3 bases, J lost 15 bases, and 19 bases lay in between. The CDR3 is made up of 13 amino acids. The CDR3, as DNA: TGTGCCAGCAGCTCAAAACAGACAAACGGTTCGTTCTTC. Translation gives CASSSKQTNGSFF. Full variable domain (rest looked up from reference TRBV5-4 and TRBJ2-1): ETGVTQSPTHLIKTRGQQVTLRCSSQSGHNTVSWYQQALGQGPQFIFQYYREEENGRGNFPPRFSGLQFPNYSSELNVNALELDDSALYLCASSSKQTNGSFFGPGTRLTVL.

The genes are TRBV28 and TRBJ2-2; the D is unclear. V lost 5 bases and J 4 bases, leaving 14 bases between the germline ends. The CDR3 length is 15 residues. Germline V lookup: CDR1 MDHEN, CDR2 SYDVKM. CDR3: CASSPLTLFTGELFF. DNA of the CDR3: TGTGCCAGCAGTCCCCTGACACTCTTCACCGGGGAGCTGTTTTTT.